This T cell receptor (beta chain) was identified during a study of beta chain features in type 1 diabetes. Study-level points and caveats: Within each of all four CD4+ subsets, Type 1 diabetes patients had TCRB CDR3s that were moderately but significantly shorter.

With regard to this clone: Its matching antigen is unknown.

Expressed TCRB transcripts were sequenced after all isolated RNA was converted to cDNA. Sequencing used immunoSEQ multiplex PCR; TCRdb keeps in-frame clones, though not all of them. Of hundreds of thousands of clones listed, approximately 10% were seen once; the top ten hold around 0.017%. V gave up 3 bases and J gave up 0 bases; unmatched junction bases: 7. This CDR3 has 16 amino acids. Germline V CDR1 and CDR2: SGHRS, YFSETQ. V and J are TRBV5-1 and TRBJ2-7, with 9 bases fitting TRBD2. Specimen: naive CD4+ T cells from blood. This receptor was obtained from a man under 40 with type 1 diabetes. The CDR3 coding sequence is TGCGCCAGCAGCTGGGGTGTAGCGGGGGACTCCTACGAGCAGTACTTC. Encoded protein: CASSWGVAGDSYEQYF.